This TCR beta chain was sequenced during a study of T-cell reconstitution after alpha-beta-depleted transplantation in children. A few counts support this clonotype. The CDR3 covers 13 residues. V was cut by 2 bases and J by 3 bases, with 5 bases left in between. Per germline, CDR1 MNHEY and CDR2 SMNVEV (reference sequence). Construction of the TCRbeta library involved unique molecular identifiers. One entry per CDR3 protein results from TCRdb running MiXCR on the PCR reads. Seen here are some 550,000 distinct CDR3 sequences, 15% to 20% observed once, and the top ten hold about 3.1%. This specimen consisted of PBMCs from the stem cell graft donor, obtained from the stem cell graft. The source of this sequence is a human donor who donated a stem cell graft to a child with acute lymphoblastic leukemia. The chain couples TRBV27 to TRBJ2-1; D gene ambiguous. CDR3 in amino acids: CASSLSLYNEQFF. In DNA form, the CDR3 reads TGTGCCAGCAGTTTAAGCCTCTACAATGAGCAGTTCTTC.